The source of this TCR beta chain is a study of T cell responses to AZD1222 COVID-19 vaccine. Study information: Pooled samples include second doses given at about 4 or 12 weeks. General study points: Of the AZD1222 recipients, only five or six were seropositive at baseline. Compared with day 0, the breadth and depth of the Spike-specific TCR repertoire rose significantly after two doses of AZD1222. The sample set comprised mostly white British donors with more females, and clonal diversity was possibly underestimated.

This table comes from immunoSEQ multiplex PCR, and its TCRdb copy is limited to in-frame clones, with some not included. The data hold about 150,000 clones, with over 85% observed a single time. V shed 6 bases and J 2 bases; nucleotides not matched to a gene: 3. The CDR3 is made up of 13 amino acids. Germline V CDR1 and CDR2: SGDLS, YYNGEE. Concerning this clone: What it binds is not known.

The material sequenced was peripheral blood, taken on day 0 of AZD1222 vaccination. The TCR was taken from an adult in good health. This chain uses TRBV9 with TRBJ2-3, with TRBD2 identical over 7 bases. The CDR3 loop reads CASTAGNTDTQYF. CDR3 bases: TGTGCCAGCACAGCGGGGAACACAGATACGCAGTATTTT. Drawing the rest from reference TRBV9 and TRBJ2-3, the complete variable domain is DSGVTQTPKHLITATGQRVTLRCSPRSGDLSVYWYQQSLDQGLQFLIQYYNGEERAKGNILERFSAQQFPDLHSELNLSSLELGDSALYFCASTAGNTDTQYFGPGTRLTVL.